Below are 17 T cell receptor beta chains sequenced from a single sample in a study of blood T cell repertoires in COVID-19. TCRdb's copy holds only in-frame clones and misses some; the assay was immunoSEQ multiplex PCR. The table includes about 270,000 clones, roughly 80% detected once. Sequenced sample: peripheral blood. The receptor set was obtained from a woman aged 50 to 60 with active or convalescent COVID-19.

The V gene is TRBV6-5, the J gene TRBJ2-7, with TRBD1 identical over 7 bases. This CDR3 has 14 amino acids. CDR1 is MNHEY, CDR2 SVGAGI, per germline. The V segment lost 11 bases and the J segment 0 bases; nucleotides outside the gene matches: 10. CDR3 nucleotides: TGTGCCGGCGGTTTCGGGACAGCCTCCTACGAGCAGTACTTC. Protein: CAGGFGTASYEQYF.

This clone was picked up one time. The chain carries TRBV5-4 and TRBJ2-7; D is uncertain. CDR3 length: 13 amino acids. Trimming cost V 7 bases and J 7 bases, with 18 bases left between them. Germline V gene sequence: CDR1 SGHNT, CDR2 YYREEE (reference sequence). CDR3 nucleotide sequence: TGTGCCAGCGGTGCGCCTACCCTAGGAGAGCAGTACTTC. Translation: CASGAPTLGEQYF.

The V call is TRBV5-4, the J call TRBJ2-1; 8 nucleotides line up with TRBD2. This CDR3 is built from 16 residues. Germline assignment: CDR1 SGHNT and CDR2 YYREEE (reference sequence). V lost 3 bases to trimming and J lost 4 bases; unmatched junction nucleotides: 9. This CDR3 is CASSSLTSGSYNEQFF. CDR3 nucleotides: TGTGCCAGCAGCTCGTTAACTAGCGGATCATACAATGAGCAGTTCTTC.

The V call is TRBV5-1, the J call TRBJ1-6; perhaps TRBD1 as D (6 bases). Between the trimmed V and J ends, which lost 0 bases and 9 bases, there was a span of 13 bases. CDR1 and CDR2 (germline): SGHRS, YFSETQ. The CDR3 totals 15 residues. In nucleotides, the CDR3 is TGCGCCAGCAGCTTGGGGTCAGGGGAGGGTTCACCCCTCCACTTT. It encodes CASSLGSGEGSPLHF. Complete variable domain (other parts from reference TRBV5-1 and TRBJ1-6): KAGVTQTPRYLIKTRGQQVTLSCSPISGHRSVSWYQQTPGQGLQFLFEYFSETQRNKGNFPGRFSGRQFSNSRSEMNVSTLELGDSALYLCASSLGSGEGSPLHFGNGTRLTVT.

This clone was recorded once. The CDR3 region is CASSLVQGANNEQFF. CDR3 nucleotides: TGTGCCAGCAGCTTGGTGCAGGGGGCGAACAATGAGCAGTTCTTC. The chain recombines TRBV5-5 with TRBJ2-1; the match to TRBD1 covers 8 bases. After removal of 0 bases from V and 5 bases from J, the junction contained 4 bases not matched to a gene. Germline CDR1 reads SGHKS; CDR2 reads YYEKEE (reference sequence). The CDR3 length is 15 residues.

The genes are TRBV6-1 and TRBJ1-2; a possible D gene is TRBD1 (6 bases). Deletions cut 4 bases from V and 4 bases from J, with 19 bases between. The CDR3 is 16 residues long. CDR1 is MNHNS and CDR2 is SASEGT in the germline V gene. CDR3 protein: CASSGTQGRSPYGYTF. Written as DNA, the CDR3 is TGTGCCAGCAGTGGCACCCAGGGGCGCTCCCCCTATGGCTACACCTTC.

The rearrangement links TRBV28 to TRBJ2-2; TRBD1 aligns across 10 bases. With 2 bases clipped from V and 6 bases from J, the junction kept 6 bases outside the gene matches. Germline CDR1 is MDHEN and CDR2 is SYDVKM. This CDR3 region has 16 residues. In DNA form, the CDR3 reads TGTGCCAGCAGTTTAGGGGACAGGGGAAATTCCGGGGAGCTGTTTTTT. Encoded protein: CASSLGDRGNSGELFF.

As concerns this clone: Other DNA variants within this sample encode the same CDR3. V is TRBV3-1 (or the pseudogene TRBV3-2) and J is TRBJ1-2; the D is unclear. V shed 1 base and J shed 6 bases, with 9 bases lying between them. The CDR3 consists of 13 residues. The germline V gene has CDR1 LGHDT and CDR2 YNNKEL (reference sequence). The CDR3 DNA is TGTGCCAGCAGCCAAGTCGGAGGGAATGGCTACACCTTC. Residues: CASSQVGGNGYTF.

This clone was seen repeatedly, ten times or more. V gene TRBV29-1 combines with J gene TRBJ1-1; 8 bases fit TRBD1. Germline trimming cut 4 bases from V and 1 base from J; bases unmatched to any gene: 5. Germline CDR1 is SQVTM and CDR2 is ANQGSEA. The CDR3 runs 14 residues. CDR3 in amino acids: CSVGQGRGNTEAFF. Written as DNA, the CDR3 is TGCAGCGTTGGACAGGGGCGGGGGAACACTGAAGCTTTCTTT.

The chain couples TRBV27 to TRBJ2-2; TRBD2 agrees at 7 bases. The J segment lost 4 bases and the V segment lost 2 bases, leaving 7 bases of the junction unmatched. Looked up from germline, CDR1 is MNHEY and CDR2 is SMNVEV (reference sequence). The CDR3 is 16 residues long. DNA of the CDR3: TGTGCCAGCAGTTTAGCGGGAGTTGGTGGCACCGGGGAGCTGTTTTTT. Its translation is CASSLAGVGGTGELFF.

The J gene is TRBJ2-7, the V gene TRBV7-8, with 13 positions matching TRBD2. V lost 5 bases to trimming and J lost 6 bases; unmatched junction nucleotides: 7. The CDR3 extends over 15 amino acids. Looked up from germline, CDR1 is SGHVS and CDR2 is FQNEAQ. The CDR3 is CASSQGGLAGLEQYF. The CDR3 DNA sequence: TGTGCCAGCAGCCAGGGGGGACTAGCGGGACTCGAGCAGTACTTC.

The chain employs TRBV5-1 and TRBJ2-1, with 13 bases lining up with TRBD2. Looked up from germline, CDR1 is SGHRS and CDR2 is YFSETQ. The CDR3 runs 16 residues. Trimming at V came to 4 bases and at J to 3 bases, leaving 4 bases not matched to a gene. CDR3 nucleotides: TGCGCCAGCAGCCGGACTAGCGGGGGCTTCTACAATGAGCAGTTCTTC. This codes for CASSRTSGGFYNEQFF.

The J gene is TRBJ2-1, the V gene TRBV19, with 10 bases fitting TRBD2. The trim removed 2 bases at V and 4 bases at J, leaving 2 bases unmatched. CDR1 LNHDA and CDR2 SQIVND come from the germline V gene (reference sequence). This CDR3 comprises 15 residues. In DNA form, the CDR3 reads TGTGCCAGTAGTATAACTAGCGGGGTTTACAATGAGCAGTTCTTC. This codes for CASSITSGVYNEQFF.

The chain links TRBV3-1 (or the pseudogene TRBV3-2) to TRBJ2-5, with D maybe TRBD1 (6 bases). Trimming took off 4 bases at V and 6 bases at J, with 12 bases between the two ends. Germline V gene lookup returns CDR1 LGHDT and CDR2 YNNKEL (reference sequence). The CDR3 runs to 13 residues. Here the CDR3 reads CASSPDRLQTQYF. DNA of the CDR3: TGTGCCAGCAGCCCCGACAGGTTGCAGACCCAGTACTTC.

The DNA of the CDR3 is TGTGCCAGCAGCCCTACGTATGAGCAGTTCTTC. It codes for CASSPTYEQFF. The chain employs TRBV7-9 and TRBJ2-1; D uncertain. The CDR3 contains 11 residues. The ends were cut back, 5 bases at V and 8 bases at J, with 7 bases in the middle. Germline V gene sequence: CDR1 SEHNR, CDR2 FQNEAQ (reference sequence).

The chain is built from TRBV6-2 or TRBV6-3 and TRBJ2-1, with 7 bases lining up with TRBD2. The CDR3 extends over 13 amino acids. Germline CDR1 is MNHEY and CDR2 is SVGEGT. J lost 8 bases, V lost 1 base, and 2 bases had no gene match. DNA for the CDR3: TGTGCCAGCAGTTACTTTGGGAGGGATGAGCAGTTCTTC. This encodes CASSYFGRDEQFF.

This clone was seen a handful of times. J is TRBJ1-1 and V is TRBV6-5; 11 nucleotides agree with TRBD1. After removal of 4 bases from V and 2 bases from J, the junction contained 3 bases not matched to a gene. This CDR3 contains 15 residues. Germline V gene lookup returns CDR1 MNHEY and CDR2 SVGAGI. CDR3 DNA: TGTGCCAGCAGTTCCGGACAGGGGGCAAACACTGAAGCTTTCTTT. This encodes CASSSGQGANTEAFF.